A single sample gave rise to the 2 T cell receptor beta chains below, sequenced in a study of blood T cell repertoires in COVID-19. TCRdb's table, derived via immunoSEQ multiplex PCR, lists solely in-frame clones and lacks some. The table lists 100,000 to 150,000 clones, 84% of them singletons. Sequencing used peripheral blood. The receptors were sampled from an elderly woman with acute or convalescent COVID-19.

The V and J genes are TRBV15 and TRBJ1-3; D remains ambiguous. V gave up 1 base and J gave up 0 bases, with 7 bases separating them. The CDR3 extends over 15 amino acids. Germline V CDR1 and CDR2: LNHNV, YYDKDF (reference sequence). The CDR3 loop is CATSRGEFSGNTIYF. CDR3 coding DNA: TGTGCCACCAGCAGAGGGGAGTTCTCTGGAAACACCATATATTTT. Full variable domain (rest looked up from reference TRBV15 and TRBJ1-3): DAMVIQNPRYQVTQFGKPVTLSCSQTLNHNVMYWYQQKSSQAPKLLFHYYDKDFNNEADTPDNFQSRRPNTSFCFLDIRSPGLGDTAMYLCATSRGEFSGNTIYFGEGSWLTVV.

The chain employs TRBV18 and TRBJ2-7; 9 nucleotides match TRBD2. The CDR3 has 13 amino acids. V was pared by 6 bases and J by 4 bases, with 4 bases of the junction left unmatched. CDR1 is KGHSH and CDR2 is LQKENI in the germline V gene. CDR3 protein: CASSSSGTYEQYF. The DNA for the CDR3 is TGTGCCAGCTCCTCTAGCGGGACATACGAGCAGTACTTC.